The table lists the clone carrying this TCR beta chain with a count of one. The data were taken from a study of blood T cell repertoires in COVID-19. For the study at large: COVID-19 samples, acute and convalescent, were from the United States, Italy and Spain. PBMCs, B-cell-depleted T cells, or T cells were the source of the cDNA or gDNA that made up the material.

In the original processing: Reference gene primers were amplified, and this amplification served to estimate nucleated cell counts. Produced via immunoSEQ multiplex PCR; TCRdb's table is partial and in-frame only. The V and J calls and clone size come from that table; D and trimming were worked out from the DNA. The sample has roughly 180,000 clones, 60% to 85% seen once. This CDR3 is 13 amino acids long. The V end was cut by 5 bases, the J end by 2 bases, with 10 bases between. Seattle patients were enrolled during active infection and followed longitudinally. The V call is TRBV12-3 or TRBV12-4, the J call TRBJ2-7; D possibly corresponds to TRBD2 (6 bases). The origin of this receptor is a woman aged 55-70 years with COVID-19, enrolled during active disease. Material for sequencing was peripheral blood. CDR3 loop: CASSRTNTYEQYF. The CDR3 DNA sequence: TGTGCCAGCAGTCGGACTAACACCTACGAGCAGTACTTC.